Listed below are T cell receptor beta chains from one sample, sequenced in a study of PD-L1 blockade in urothelial cancer. Sequenced by immunoSEQ multiplex PCR; TCRdb stores in-frame clones only, minus some. The data hold around 86,000 clones, with approximately 80% observed a single time. Sequenced here: PBMCs, sampled around atezolizumab (anti-PD-L1) treatment. These TCRs come from a man aged 40-55 years with urothelial cancer. The CDR3 runs from the conserved cysteine through the conserved F or W. A D gene is named only where the DNA matches it firmly. Clone size appears in some rows only: once, few, many, or a class for an expanded clone.

d_gene | abundance | j_gene | v_gene | CDR3aa | CDR3nt
- | - | TRBJ2-7 | TRBV6-1 | CASSEHWSSYEQYF | TGTGCCAGCAGTGAACACTGGAGCTCCTACGAGCAGTACTTC
TRBD1 | - | TRBJ1-1 | TRBV7-2 | CASTRGGSTEAFF | TGTGCCAGCACCCGAGGGGGCAGCACTGAAGCTTTCTTT
TRBD2 | - | TRBJ2-7 | TRBV14 | CASSQDNWREDRSPPSTEYF | TGTGCCAGCAGCCAAGACAATTGGCGGGAGGACCGTTCCCCCCCCTCGACCGAGTACTTC
TRBD1 | - | TRBJ1-2 | TRBV28 | CASSLSSGTGVNYGYTF | TGTGCCAGCAGTTTATCATCCGGGACAGGGGTAAACTATGGCTACACCTTC
- | - | TRBJ2-3 | TRBV6-1 | CASTRVFTDTQYF | TGTGCCAGCACGAGGGTCTTCACAGATACGCAGTATTTT
- | - | TRBJ2-1 | TRBV9 | CASSEPNNEQFF | TGTGCCAGCAGCGAGCCGAACAATGAGCAGTTCTTC
TRBD1 | - | TRBJ2-7 | TRBV6-5 | CASRGTGPPYEQYF | TGTGCCAGCCGGGGGACAGGGCCCCCCTACGAGCAGTACTTC
TRBD1 | - | TRBJ1-5 | TRBV5-8 | CASSPGQTLSNQPQHF | TGTGCCAGCAGCCCGGGACAGACCCTTAGCAATCAGCCCCAGCATTTT
- | - | TRBJ2-3 | TRBV5-6 | CASSLAAGTDTQYF | TGTGCCAGCAGTTTGGCAGCGGGTACGGATACGCAGTATTTT
- | - | TRBJ1-4 | TRBV18 | CASSPTGGQYEKLFF | TGTGCCAGCTCACCGACCGGGGGGCAATATGAAAAACTGTTTTTT
TRBD1 | - | TRBJ1-1 | TRBV18 | CASSPDRMNTEAFF | TGTGCCAGCTCACCGGACAGGATGAACACTGAAGCTTTCTTT
TRBD2 | once | TRBJ2-3 | TRBV15 | CATSSTPGLAGGGPDTQYF | TGTGCCACCAGCAGTACCCCGGGACTAGCGGGAGGGGGTCCAGATACGCAGTATTTT
- | - | TRBJ2-1 | TRBV30 | CAWSVGSLRDEQFF | TGTGCCTGGAGTGTAGGTTCCCTACGGGATGAGCAGTTCTTC
TRBD1 | - | TRBJ1-1 | TRBV28 | CASSGLTGAGTEAFF | TGTGCCAGCAGTGGCCTGACAGGGGCTGGGACTGAAGCTTTCTTT
- | - | TRBJ1-4 | TRBV19 | CASSRGALEEKLFF | TGTGCCAGTAGTCGTGGAGCATTAGAAGAAAAACTGTTTTTT
- | - | TRBJ1-5 | TRBV18 | CASSAGGNQPQHF | TGTGCCAGCTCAGCGGGGGGGAATCAGCCCCAGCATTTT
TRBD1 | - | TRBJ1-2 | TRBV18 | CASSPSFRGDYGYTF | TGTGCCAGCTCGCCGTCGTTCAGGGGGGACTATGGCTACACCTTC
- | - | TRBJ2-2 | TRBV19 | CASSFQRSGGELFF | TGTGCCAGTAGTTTTCAGCGGTCGGGCGGGGAGCTGTTTTTT
- | - | TRBJ2-5 | TRBV6-5 | CASSYAAGTQYF | TGTGCCAGCAGTTACGCGGCTGGCACCCAGTACTTC
TRBD2 | - | TRBJ2-3 | TRBV19 | CASRRTSGTTDTQYF | TGTGCCAGTAGGAGGACTAGCGGGACGACAGATACGCAGTATTTT
- | - | TRBJ2-1 | TRBV11-3 | CASSRGMVGGSYNEQFF | TGTGCCAGCAGCCGGGGCATGGTCGGAGGGTCCTACAATGAGCAGTTCTTC
TRBD1 | - | TRBJ1-1 | TRBV11-1 | CASSFTLLTGEAFF | TGTGCCAGCAGCTTCACCCTGTTGACAGGGGAAGCTTTCTTT
- | - | TRBJ1-5 | TRBV30 | CAWSSGVNQPQHF | TGTGCCTGGAGTTCGGGGGTAAATCAGCCCCAGCATTTT
- | - | TRBJ1-1 | TRBV5-1 | CASRQIDRLNTEAFF | TGCGCCAGCAGGCAAATCGACAGACTTAACACTGAAGCTTTCTTT
TRBD1 | - | TRBJ2-7 | TRBV28 | CASSHRGYEQYF | TGTGCCAGCAGTCACAGGGGCTACGAGCAGTACTTC
- | - | TRBJ2-5 | TRBV19 | CASSSSTGRETQYF | TGTGCCAGTAGTTCCTCGACTGGCCGAGAGACCCAGTACTTC
- | - | TRBJ2-7 | TRBV5-1 | CASSPAGGEQYF | TGCGCCAGCAGCCCGGCCGGAGGCGAGCAGTACTTC
TRBD1 | - | TRBJ1-5 | TRBV6-6 | CASRPRDRGHQPQHF | TGTGCCAGCAGGCCCCGGGACAGGGGGCATCAGCCCCAGCATTTT
- | many | TRBJ2-5 | TRBV7-6 | CASSPPGEAWETQYF | TGTGCCAGCAGCCCCCCCGGTGAGGCCTGGGAGACCCAGTACTTC
- | - | TRBJ2-1 | TRBV2 | CASSEGRDNEQFF | TGTGCCAGCAGTGAGGGCCGCGACAATGAGCAGTTCTTC
- | - | TRBJ2-3 | TRBV4-2 | CASSQGLAEGTDTQYF | TGTGCCAGCAGCCAAGGTTTAGCGGAGGGCACAGATACGCAGTATTTT
- | - | TRBJ2-7 | TRBV2 | CASSHYEQYF | TGTGCCAGCAGTCACTACGAGCAGTACTTC
TRBD1 | - | TRBJ1-5 | TRBV28 | CASSLVRGRGQPQHF | TGTGCCAGCAGTTTAGTCAGGGGGCGAGGTCAGCCCCAGCATTTT
- | - | TRBJ1-1 | TRBV29-1 | CSVRRDTEAFF | TGCAGCGTACGCAGGGACACTGAAGCTTTCTTT
- | - | TRBJ2-1 | TRBV29-1 | CSARQVAYNEQFF | TGCAGCGCACGACAGGTAGCCTACAATGAGCAGTTCTTC